This entry lists 32 T cell receptor beta chains sequenced from one sample in a study of OX40 agonist ivuxolimab in advanced cancers. Sequencing was performed with immunoSEQ multiplex PCR; in TCRdb, only in-frame clones are kept and a portion is missing. The sample records some 40,000 clones, 80% being singletons. Material: CD4+ or CD8+ T cells sorted from blood, obtained in a trial of the OX40 agonist ivuxolimab. These TCRs come from an adult with an advanced solid tumor such as melanoma, head and neck, liver or kidney cancer.

This chain connects TRBV28 to TRBJ2-2; 7 nucleotides agree with TRBD1. The CDR3 runs to 20 residues. Germline CDR1 reads MDHEN; CDR2 reads SYDVKM. J was trimmed by 5 bases and V by 2 bases; bases with no gene match: 20. CDR3 DNA: TGTGCCAGCAGTTTAGGGTGGACAGGAGGAACATGGCACCCAACCGGGGAGCTGTTTTTT. Its protein is CASSLGWTGGTWHPTGELFF.

V is TRBV15 and J is TRBJ2-3; 11 bases are shared with TRBD2. Germline trimming cut 1 base from V and 2 bases from J; bases unmatched to any gene: 5. Germline V lookup: CDR1 LNHNV, CDR2 YYDKDF (reference sequence). This CDR3 has 17 residues. The CDR3 region is CATSRARLAGFTDTQYF. CDR3 nucleotide sequence: TGTGCCACCAGCAGAGCGAGACTAGCGGGATTCACAGATACGCAGTATTTT.

This chain links TRBV4-1 with TRBJ1-1; the match to TRBD1 covers 9 bases. V dropped 3 bases and J dropped 5; count of bases not matched to a gene: 7. The CDR3 has 15 residues. The germline gives CDR1 MGHRA, CDR2 YSYEKL. This CDR3 is CASSHYRGQETEAFF. As DNA, the CDR3 is TGCGCCAGCAGCCACTACAGGGGGCAGGAGACTGAAGCTTTCTTT.

The chain couples TRBV15 to TRBJ2-5; D possibly corresponds to TRBD2 (6 bases). Per germline, CDR1 LNHNV and CDR2 YYDKDF (reference sequence). Deletions cut 1 base from V and 2 bases from J, with 14 bases between. The CDR3 loop spans 16 amino acids. The CDR3 region has the DNA TGTGCCACCAGCAGAGCCTACGGGGGAGTGCAAGAGACCCAGTACTTC. Its translation: CATSRAYGGVQETQYF.

The rearrangement uses TRBV10-1 and TRBJ2-7; 9 bases fit TRBD2. The V segment lost 2 bases and the J segment 4 bases; nucleotides outside the gene matches: 6. Germline-derived CDR1 and CDR2 are WNHNN and SYGVQD (reference sequence). The CDR3 covers 15 residues. In nucleotides, the CDR3 is TGCGCCAGCAGTGAGAGGGCGGGAGGGCCATACGAGCAGTACTTC. Translation gives CASSERAGGPYEQYF.

The J gene is TRBJ2-7, the V gene TRBV27; 9 bases fit TRBD1. This CDR3 spans 13 amino acids. The germline V gene has CDR1 MNHEY and CDR2 SMNVEV (reference sequence). With 5 bases clipped from V and 2 bases from J, the junction kept 1 base outside the gene matches. The CDR3 DNA follows: TGTGCCAGCAGTAGGGACAGGGCCTACGAGCAGTACTTC. Translated: CASSRDRAYEQYF.

V and J are TRBV7-8 and TRBJ1-3; D is unclear. This CDR3 comprises 17 residues. Between the trimmed V and J ends, which lost 2 bases and 0 bases, there was a span of 14 bases. The germline V gene encodes CDR1 SGHVS and CDR2 FQNEAQ. DNA for the CDR3: TGTGCCAGCAGCTTAATCGGAGCAGGCATCTCTGGAAACACCATATATTTT. Its protein product is CASSLIGAGISGNTIYF.

The genes are TRBV7-6 and TRBJ2-5; 10 nucleotides agree with TRBD1. The J call may not be correct, given that the DNA end is closer to TRBJ2-7. CDR1 is SGHVS and CDR2 is FNYEAQ in the germline V gene. The CDR3 is 14 amino acids. CDR3 residues: CASSLRDRGGEQYF. As DNA, the CDR3 is TGTGCCAGCAGCCTCCGGGACAGGGGAGGCGAGCAGTACTTC.

J is TRBJ1-5 and V is TRBV28; D is possibly TRBD1 (6 bases). Per the germline V gene, CDR1 is MDHEN and CDR2 is SYDVKM. V shed 8 bases and J shed 0 bases, with 17 bases lying between them. The CDR3 runs to 16 residues. For the CDR3, the DNA is TGTGCCAGCCTTCGAGGGGGGATTCTTAGCAATCAGCCCCAGCATTTT. Residues: CASLRGGILSNQPQHF. Drawing the rest from reference TRBV28 and TRBJ1-5, the complete variable domain is DVKVTQSSRYLVKRTGEKVFLECVQDMDHENMFWYRQDPGLGLRLIYFSYDVKMKEKGDIPEGYSVSREKKERFSLILESASTNQTSMYLCASLRGGILSNQPQHFGDGTRLSIL.

The chain employs TRBV28 and TRBJ2-7, with TRBD2 identical over 8 bases. The junction had 7 bases not matched to a gene; V was cut back by 6 bases and J by 3 bases. Germline values: CDR1 MDHEN, CDR2 SYDVKM. The CDR3 contains 14 residues. CDR3 region: CASSALAGLYEQYF. In nucleotides, the CDR3 is TGTGCCAGCAGCGCGTTAGCGGGGCTCTACGAGCAGTACTTC.

The V and J genes are TRBV7-9 and TRBJ1-1, with D uncertain. V lost 5 bases to trimming and J lost 1 base, with 14 bases between them. Germline loops: CDR1 SEHNR, CDR2 FQNEAQ (reference sequence). CDR3 size: 15 residues. CDR3 DNA: TGTGCCAGCAGCCCTGTTGAGACGGGGAACACTGAAGCTTTCTTT. Translation: CASSPVETGNTEAFF.

V usage is TRBV6-1 and J usage is TRBJ1-2; D is uncertain. Germline lookup yields CDR1 MNHNS and CDR2 SASEGT. V lost 7 bases and J 0 bases, leaving 6 bases between the germline ends. This CDR3 region has 12 residues. CDR3 bases: TGTGCCAGCAAAACCGCTAACTATGGCTACACCTTC. Protein product: CASKTANYGYTF.

The CDR3 sequence: CASSPPGGLSSGANVLTF. The DNA of the CDR3 is TGTGCCAGCTCACCACCGGGAGGGCTAAGCTCTGGGGCCAACGTCCTGACTTTC. The chain is built from TRBV18 and TRBJ2-6; 7 nucleotides match TRBD2. Germline CDR1 is KGHSH and CDR2 is LQKENI. The CDR3 spans 18 residues. The V segment lost 0 bases and the J segment 0 bases; nucleotides outside the gene matches: 5. The full variable domain, in which reference TRBV18 and TRBJ2-6 provide the parts outside the CDR3, is NAGVMQNPRHLVRRRGQEARLRCSPMKGHSHVYWYRQLPEEGLKFMVYLQKENIIDESGMPKERFSAEFPKEGPSILRIQQVVRGDSAAYFCASSPPGGLSSGANVLTFGAGSRLTVL.

The rearrangement uses TRBV7-6 and TRBJ2-7, with D maybe TRBD1 (5 bases). CDR1 and CDR2 (germline): SGHVS, FNYEAQ. Trimming cost V 2 bases and J 6 bases, with 11 bases left between them. The CDR3 consists of 13 residues. CDR3 bases: TGTGCCAGCAGCTTAACGACAGTTGGCGAGCAGTACTTC. Translation gives CASSLTTVGEQYF.

The chain has TRBV27 and TRBJ1-2; D is unresolved. V was cut by 5 bases and J by 2 bases, with 12 bases left in between. The CDR3 length is 14 residues. Germline V lookup: CDR1 MNHEY, CDR2 SMNVEV (reference sequence). CDR3 sequence reads: CASSTQRRNYGYTF. Here the CDR3 DNA reads TGTGCCAGCAGTACCCAAAGAAGAAACTATGGCTACACCTTC.

The genes are TRBV7-3 and TRBJ2-3; D not resolved. The V end was cut by 5 bases, the J end by 4 bases, with 13 bases between. This CDR3 is 14 amino acids long. The germline gives CDR1 SGHTA, CDR2 FQGTGA. The CDR3 here is CASSPTLGADTQYF. CDR3 in DNA: TGTGCCAGCAGCCCCACCCTCGGTGCAGATACGCAGTATTTT.

The chain links TRBV27 to TRBJ1-6; D is possibly TRBD1 (5 bases). Germline CDR1 is MNHEY and CDR2 is SMNVEV (reference sequence). CDR3 length: 16 amino acids. The ends were cut back, 5 bases at V and 3 bases at J, with 14 bases in the middle. CDR3 DNA sequence: TGTGCCAGCAGTGCCCAAGGGGTGAACTATAATTCACCCCTCCACTTT. This translates into CASSAQGVNYNSPLHF.

The chain links TRBV28 to TRBJ2-7, with 10 bases aligning to TRBD2. The CDR3 is made up of 16 amino acids. The germline V gene has CDR1 MDHEN and CDR2 SYDVKM. Trimming removed 3 bases from V and 3 bases from J; junction bases left unmatched: 8. This chain's CDR3 is CASSFTLAGLGYEQYF. CDR3 bases: TGTGCCAGCAGTTTTACACTAGCGGGATTGGGCTACGAGCAGTACTTC.

The chain uses TRBV7-8 and TRBJ1-2; 7 nucleotides line up with TRBD1. V gave up 4 bases and J gave up 4 bases; unmatched junction bases: 3. The CDR3 length is 13 residues. Germline V gives CDR1 SGHVS, CDR2 FQNEAQ. The CDR3 region is CASSYGTAYGYTF. The CDR3 DNA reads TGTGCCAGCAGCTACGGGACAGCCTATGGCTACACCTTC.

The chain links TRBV4-1 to TRBJ2-7, with 13 bases fitting TRBD2. This CDR3 has 18 residues. CDR1 is MGHRA and CDR2 is YSYEKL in the germline V gene. Trimming took 0 bases from V and 0 from J; bases not matched to a gene: 5. The CDR3 region has the DNA TGCGCCAGCAGCCAAGATATGGGACTAGCGGGGCTCTCCTACGAGCAGTACTTC. This codes for CASSQDMGLAGLSYEQYF.

As concerns this clone: One junction end does not reproduce the germline sequence, and a read error may be involved. Different DNA sequences within this sample yield the same CDR3. V usage is TRBV15 and J usage is TRBJ1-5; no reliable D call. Per the germline V gene, CDR1 is LNHNV and CDR2 is YYDKDF (reference sequence). This CDR3 contains 14 residues. The DNA of the CDR3 is TGTGCCACCAGTAGAGTGGGGAGCAATCAGCCCCAGCATTTT. Translating it yields CATSRVGSNQPQHF.

Comment on this clone: Other DNA sequences within the sample encode an identical CDR3. The chain couples TRBV10-3 to TRBJ2-7, with 9 bases identical to TRBD1. Unmatched junction bases numbered 4, after V lost 3 bases and J lost 4 bases. This CDR3 spans 14 amino acids. Per the germline V gene, CDR1 is ENHRY and CDR2 is SYGVKD. CDR3 nucleotide sequence: TGTGCCATCAGTGAAAAGGGACAGGGTTACGAGCAGTACTTC. Protein sequence: CAISEKGQGYEQYF.

The CDR3 coding sequence is TGTGCCAGCAGTTACGGAATCGCGCGAAGGGGAGAGACCCAGTACTTC. It translates to CASSYGIARRGETQYF. The V and J genes are TRBV6-5 and TRBJ2-5, with D maybe TRBD1 (5 bases). Trimming cost V 2 bases and J 4 bases, with 17 bases left between them. This CDR3 has 16 residues. Germline CDR1 is MNHEY and CDR2 is SVGAGI.

This clone was counted a single time. In the same sample, other DNA sequences code for this CDR3. The V gene is TRBV7-6, the J gene TRBJ2-5; D may be TRBD2 (6 bases). This CDR3 is 14 amino acids long. V lost 1 base, J lost 7 bases, and 13 bases lay in between. Germline V CDR1 and CDR2: SGHVS, FNYEAQ. The DNA of the CDR3 is TGTGCCAGCAGCTTAGGAGGACCCGGGGGGACCCAGTACTTC. It translates to CASSLGGPGGTQYF.

The V and J genes are TRBV19 and TRBJ2-2; 7 bases map to TRBD1. This CDR3 contains 15 residues. Per germline, CDR1 LNHDA and CDR2 SQIVND (reference sequence). V lost 6 bases to trimming and J lost 5 bases; unmatched junction nucleotides: 9. Here the CDR3 reads CASRELDRRTGELFF. CDR3 sequence (DNA): TGTGCCAGTAGGGAACTGGACAGGAGAACCGGGGAGCTGTTTTTT.

Remarks on this clone: Other DNA sequences from this sample encode an identical CDR3 as well. This chain links TRBV7-8 with TRBJ1-1; perhaps TRBD1 as D (6 bases). CDR3 length: 14 residues. V was cut by 1 base and J by 3 bases, with 9 bases left in between. The germline V gene has CDR1 SGHVS and CDR2 FQNEAQ. CDR3 amino acids: CASSLGYRDTEAFF. In nucleotides, the CDR3 is TGTGCCAGCAGCTTAGGTTACAGGGACACTGAAGCTTTCTTT.

The chain employs TRBV6-6 and TRBJ1-2; D unresolved. The CDR3 loop spans 13 amino acids. CDR1 is MNHNY, CDR2 SVGAGI, per germline (reference sequence). V was clipped by 5 bases and J by 4 bases, with 11 bases between them. The CDR3 is CASSGRDFYGYTF. CDR3 bases: TGTGCCAGCAGTGGGAGGGATTTCTATGGCTACACCTTC.

This chain joins TRBV5-8 and TRBJ2-7; TRBD1 matches at 7 bases. V gave up 4 bases and J gave up 4 bases; unmatched junction bases: 11. Germline V CDR1 and CDR2: SGHTS, YDEGEE. CDR3 length: 15 residues. CDR3 coding DNA: TGTGCCAGCAGCCGATTGGACAGGTCTGGATACGAGCAGTACTTC. This encodes CASSRLDRSGYEQYF.

The chain employs TRBV5-1 and TRBJ2-6; D is possibly TRBD2 (6 bases). V was clipped by 0 bases and J by 0 bases, with 16 bases between them. This CDR3 region has 19 residues. The germline gives CDR1 SGHRS, CDR2 YFSETQ. The DNA of the CDR3 is TGCGCCAGCAGCTTGGGATTTCCCGCCGGGAGCTCTGGGGCCAACGTCCTGACTTTC. It yields the protein CASSLGFPAGSSGANVLTF.

V and J are TRBV5-4 and TRBJ2-7, with 8 nucleotides matching TRBD1. Germline CDR1 is SGHNT and CDR2 is YYREEE (reference sequence). This CDR3 contains 15 residues. With 6 bases clipped from V and 0 bases from J, the junction kept 8 bases outside the gene matches. CDR3 coding DNA: TGTGCCAGCACCACCCGGGACAGGAGCTCCTACGAGCAGTACTTC. Its translation: CASTTRDRSSYEQYF.

Here the CDR3 DNA reads TGTGCCAGCAGCTCATCTAGAAATGAGCAGTTCTTC. This translates into CASSSSRNEQFF. This chain connects TRBV7-9 to TRBJ2-1; D gene uncertain. The V and J ends lost 4 bases and 7 bases respectively, with 8 bases between them. This CDR3 comprises 12 residues. CDR1 is SEHNR, CDR2 FQNEAQ, per germline (reference sequence). Full variable domain (missing parts from reference TRBV7-9 and TRBJ2-1): DTGVSQNPRHKITKRGQNVTFRCDPISEHNRLYWYRQTLGQGPEFLTYFQNEAQLEKSRLLSDRFSAERPKGSFSTLEIQRTEQGDSAMYLCASSSSRNEQFFGPGTRLTVL.

The CDR3 reads CASTSETADSNQPQHF. DNA of the CDR3: TGTGCCAGCACCTCCGAAACAGCGGATAGCAATCAGCCCCAGCATTTT. The rearrangement uses TRBV7-9 and TRBJ1-5, with D unresolved. V was cut by 7 bases and J by 0 bases, with 16 bases left in between. CDR1 SEHNR and CDR2 FQNEAQ come from the germline V gene (reference sequence). The CDR3 length is 16 residues.